The clone carrying this T cell receptor beta chain was seen more than once but under ten times. Its target is not known. This entry comes from a study of T cell repertoires in cytomegalovirus infection. Whole-study context: HLA-C-restricted CMV epitopes, recently identified, and well-studied HLA-B-restricted ones were used by the study.

Findings and limits, study-wide: In two of eight donors, the top clonotype was HLA-C-restricted CMV-specific. Summed public TCR beta family frequency identified CMV carriers bearing the relevant HLA.

MiXCR, applied by TCRdb to the reads, yields one record per CDR3 protein. The table lists roughly 570,000 distinct CDR3 sequences, around two fifths of them singletons. The V gene lost 2 bases and the J gene lost 4 bases, with 9 bases spanning the gap. Germline V gives CDR1 SGHAT, CDR2 FQNNGV. There are 14 residues in the CDR3. The sample here was cultured PBMCs, taken from culture after CMV antigen stimulation. This TCR was recovered from a human donor in good health (CMV status not recorded). Some clones in this sample may be carry-over from other donors' samples. The genes are TRBV11-2 and TRBJ1-5; the D gene is possibly TRBD1 (6 bases). As DNA, the CDR3 is TGTGCCAGCAGCTTAAGGGGGGAGAATCAGCCCCAGCATTTT. The encoded protein is CASSLRGENQPQHF.